These 13 T cell receptor beta chains were all obtained from the same sample, sequenced in a study of cytomegalovirus exposure and HLA in healthy donors (dated by TCRdb to the late 2010s). Library generation was performed with the immunoSEQ multiplex PCR assay. For the multiplex PCR, a mixture combining 60 forward primers for TCR Vbeta segments and 13 reverse primers for TCR Jbeta segments was used. In its TCRdb copy, this immuneACCESS table keeps in-frame sequences only and misses some clones. Where compared with another copy, unresolved V genes explain less than half of these, and the others have no known cause. This sample's table contains some 55,000 clones. Together, the top ten hold roughly an eighth of the sample. The sample consisted of PBMCs. The origin of the receptors is a man between 18 and 35 years old in good health and CMV-seropositive.

The J gene is TRBJ1-1, the V gene TRBV9, with D hard to call. V lost 0 bases, J lost 0 bases, and 12 bases lay in between. CDR3 length: 16 amino acids. Germline V gene sequence: CDR1 SGDLS, CDR2 YYNGEE. The CDR3, as DNA: TGTGCCAGCAGCGTAGGATCAGGTAACATGAACACTGAAGCTTTCTTT. Its protein product is CASSVGSGNMNTEAFF.

The chain carries TRBV2 and TRBJ2-7, with TRBD2 matching over 16 bases. The CDR3 is 15 residues long. Germline CDR1 is SNHLY and CDR2 is FYNNEI. V shed 6 bases, J shed 6 bases, and the junction held 5 bases outside the gene matches. In nucleotides, the CDR3 is TGTGCCAGCAGATCCGGGACTAGCGGGAGGGCCGAGCAGTACTTC. This encodes CASRSGTSGRAEQYF.

The chain recombines TRBV30 with TRBJ2-6; 7 bases align to TRBD1. With V trimmed by 5 bases and J by 2 bases, 6 bases remained unmatched. The CDR3 spans 15 residues. CDR1 GTSNPN and CDR2 SVGIG come from the germline V gene (reference sequence). CDR3 region: CAWSSGGTGANVLTF. Written as DNA, the CDR3 is TGTGCCTGGTCATCAGGGGGAACTGGGGCCAACGTCCTGACTTTC.

The chain recombines TRBV29-1 with TRBJ2-7; 9 bases map to TRBD1. V lost 5 bases, J lost 4 bases, and 9 bases stayed unmatched. The CDR3 length is 14 residues. Per the germline V gene, CDR1 is SQVTM and CDR2 is ANQGSEA. The CDR3 DNA reads TGCAGCGTTTTTGAGGGACAGGGTCTGTACGAGCAGTACTTC. This sequence encodes CSVFEGQGLYEQYF.

The chain carries TRBV11-3 and TRBJ2-1; no clear D. The V and J ends lost 5 bases and 7 bases respectively, with 21 bases between them. Germline CDR1 and CDR2: SGHNT and YENEEA. The length of the CDR3 is 16 residues. CDR3: CASSPRSPATGNEQFF. CDR3 sequence (DNA): TGTGCCAGCAGCCCTCGGTCCCCGGCTACCGGGAATGAGCAGTTCTTC.

The gene calls are TRBV28 and TRBJ2-6, with a weak D call TRBD2 (5 bases). This CDR3 spans 13 amino acids. Deletions cut 8 bases from V and 2 bases from J, with 7 bases between. CDR1 is MDHEN, CDR2 SYDVKM, per germline. CDR3 nucleotides: TGTGCCAGCGAGGGCGCTGGGGCCAACGTCCTGACTTTC. Its protein product is CASEGAGANVLTF.

The chain has TRBV12-5 and TRBJ1-1; D gene uncertain. CDR1 and CDR2 (germline): LGHNT, FRNRAP. CDR3 size: 13 residues. The V end lost 1 base, the J end lost 4 bases, and 7 bases lay between the germline ends. The CDR3 spells CASGLGGGTEAFF. The CDR3, as DNA: TGTGCTAGTGGTTTGGGGGGAGGCACTGAAGCTTTCTTT.

The chain joins TRBV5-4 to TRBJ2-2; D is unclear. There are 15 residues in the CDR3. Per the germline V gene, CDR1 is SGHNT and CDR2 is YYREEE (reference sequence). Trimming removed 0 bases at V and 6 bases at J, with 12 bases between. CDR3 DNA sequence: TGTGCCAGCAGCTTGGCTCGGGTGGCTCCCGGGGAGCTGTTTTTT. It translates to CASSLARVAPGELFF.

This chain joins TRBV5-6 and TRBJ2-1; tentative D call: TRBD2 (6 bases). The germline V gene has CDR1 SGHDT and CDR2 YYEEEE. This CDR3 region has 15 residues. V gave up 0 bases and J gave up 6 bases, with 13 bases separating them. CDR3 in amino acids: CASSLETSGTNEQFF. As DNA, the CDR3 is TGTGCCAGCAGCTTGGAGACTAGTGGGACCAATGAGCAGTTCTTC.

The genes are TRBV9 and TRBJ2-7; 11 bases are shared with TRBD2. V lost 4 bases, J lost 7 bases, and 10 bases stayed unmatched. Germline assignment: CDR1 SGDLS and CDR2 YYNGEE. This CDR3 contains 15 residues. DNA for the CDR3: TGTGCCAGCAGCCCCACTAGCGGGAGACTCCGTGAGCAGTACTTC. Its protein is CASSPTSGRLREQYF. Supplemented by reference TRBV9 and TRBJ2-7, the full variable domain reads DSGVTQTPKHLITATGQRVTLRCSPRSGDLSVYWYQQSLDQGLQFLIQYYNGEERAKGNILERFSAQQFPDLHSELNLSSLELGDSALYFCASSPTSGRLREQYFGPGTRLTVT.

The chain couples TRBV27 to TRBJ2-1; 10 bases line up with TRBD2. With 7 bases clipped from V and 2 bases from J, the junction kept 8 bases outside the gene matches. Per the germline V gene, CDR1 is MNHEY and CDR2 is SMNVEV (reference sequence). CDR3 length: 16 amino acids. The CDR3 protein is CASIKLTSGAYNEQFF. The CDR3 coding sequence is TGTGCCAGCATCAAACTCACTAGCGGGGCCTACAATGAGCAGTTCTTC.

The chain uses TRBV27 and TRBJ2-2; D perhaps matches TRBD1 (5 bases). Germline loops: CDR1 MNHEY, CDR2 SMNVEV (reference sequence). The V end lost 5 bases, the J end lost 2 bases, and 21 bases lay between the germline ends. The CDR3 extends over 18 amino acids. CDR3 DNA sequence: TGTGCCAGCAGTCCCCGACAGCCTACAACTTCTAACACCGGGGAGCTGTTTTTT. Protein product: CASSPRQPTTSNTGELFF.

The chain carries TRBV10-2 and TRBJ2-7; D uncertain. This CDR3 is 14 amino acids long. V lost 7 bases to trimming and J lost 3 bases, with 16 bases between them. Germline lookup yields CDR1 WSHSY and CDR2 SAAADI. CDR3 protein: CASTSSGLGYEQYF. The CDR3 bases are TGCGCCAGCACCAGCTCCGGGTTGGGCTACGAGCAGTACTTC.